These T cell receptor beta chains were read from a single sample in a study of shared clonotypes between healthy human individuals. TCRdb's table, derived via immunoSEQ multiplex PCR, lists solely in-frame clones and lacks some. The sample gives 450,000 to 500,000 clones, around 80% of which show up once; around 12% is in the top ten. The sequencing sample was made of PBMCs. The receptors shown here come from a woman between 40 and 50 years old in good health. Some clones in this sample may be carry-over from other donors' samples. The CDR3 runs from the conserved cysteine through the conserved F or W. The D gene is left open where the match is weak. Part of the rows lack a size; the others show once, few, many or a class for expanded clones.

D gene	V gene	clone size	J gene	CDR3 DNA	CDR3 protein
NA	TRBV7-2	once	TRBJ2-1	TGTGCCAGCAGCTCATATAAGGTAGGCGGGACGGCCAATGAGCAGTTCTTC	CASSSYKVGGTANEQFF
NA	TRBV5-1	NA	TRBJ1-4	TGCGCCAGCAGCTTGGCGACAGGTGCAACTAATGAAAAACTGTTTTTT	CASSLATGATNEKLFF
NA	TRBV5-1	NA	TRBJ2-5	TGCGCCAGCAGCTTGGTCCCGCAGGAGCAAGAGACCCAGTACTTC	CASSLVPQEQETQYF
NA	TRBV6-5	few	TRBJ1-1	TGTGCCAGCAGTTCCCCCCCTGAAGCTTTCTTT	CASSSPPEAFF
NA	TRBV7-9	NA	TRBJ2-1	TGTGCCAGCTCGGGCGGGACCTACAATGAGCAGTTCTTC	CASSGGTYNEQFF
TRBD1	TRBV7-6	NA	TRBJ1-4	TGTGCCAGCAGCCTTTGGACAGGGGAAAATGAAAAACTGTTTTTT	CASSLWTGENEKLFF
NA	TRBV6-5	NA	TRBJ2-5	TGTGCCAGCAGGTTGGCGGGAAGAGAGACCCAGTACTTC	CASRLAGRETQYF
NA	TRBV29-1	NA	TRBJ2-1	TGCAGCGTCCAAGTTGGTGAGCAGTTCTTC	CSVQVGEQFF
NA	TRBV19	NA	TRBJ2-3	TGTGCCAGTAGTATGATAGCGGCCGCAGATACGCAGTATTTT	CASSMIAAADTQYF
NA	TRBV11-2	NA	TRBJ2-1	TGTGCCAGCAGTCTAACCCCTTTCAGGGGGGTCTACAATGAGCAGTTCTTC	CASSLTPFRGVYNEQFF
NA	TRBV4-1	NA	TRBJ1-2	TGCGCCAGCAGCCATGCATGGCAGCGGCTGGAGTATGGCTACACCTTC	CASSHAWQRLEYGYTF
TRBD1	TRBV30	few	TRBJ1-3	TGTGCCTGGGGACAGGCCTACTCTGGAAACACCATATATTTT	CAWGQAYSGNTIYF
NA	TRBV11-2	NA	TRBJ2-3	TGTGCCAGCAGCTTAGGTCCAGCGGGCCACACAGATACGCAGTATTTT	CASSLGPAGHTDTQYF
NA	TRBV6-1	NA	TRBJ2-1	TGTGCCAGCAGTGGGACTGATACCTACAATGAGCAGTTCTTC	CASSGTDTYNEQFF
TRBD1	TRBV7-9	NA	TRBJ2-7	TGTGCCAGCAGCTTTGGGGACAGGGATACCTACGAGCAGTACTTC	CASSFGDRDTYEQYF
NA	TRBV19	NA	TRBJ2-3	TGTGCCAGCCGGAAGCTGGGGACTCCCACAGATACGCAGTATTTT	CASRKLGTPTDTQYF
TRBD2	TRBV2	NA	TRBJ2-2	TGTGCCAGCAGTGAAGCGCTTCATGGACTAGCGGGAGGGCGCCGGGGGGAGCTGTTTTTT	CASSEALHGLAGGRRGELFF
NA	TRBV7-9	NA	TRBJ2-1	TGTGCCAGCAGAGAAAGACAGGGGTTGATGGGCGGGGGCTACAATGAGCAGTTCTTC	CASRERQGLMGGGYNEQFF
NA	TRBV28	NA	TRBJ2-3	TGTGCCAGCAGTTTGTCCTCAGATACGCAGTATTTT	CASSLSSDTQYF
NA	TRBV9	NA	TRBJ1-3	TGTGCCAGCAGCGGCCGACCGGGAGGAAACACCATATATTTT	CASSGRPGGNTIYF
NA	TRBV30	NA	TRBJ2-2	TGTGCCTGGAGTGAGCGGACCTGGGGACGGAGATCAGGGACCGGGGAGCTGTTTTTT	CAWSERTWGRRSGTGELFF
NA	TRBV9	NA	TRBJ2-2	TGTGCCAGCAGGGCGCCCCAGCTAGCGACCACCGGGGAGCTGTTTTTT	CASRAPQLATTGELFF
NA	TRBV21-1	NA	TRBJ2-7	TGTGCCAGCACCGGGGGGGCGGGTCTGCGACGCTCCTACGAGCAGTACTTC	CASTGGAGLRRSYEQYF
TRBD1	TRBV2	NA	TRBJ2-7	TGTGCCAGCGTTCTCGGGACAGGGGGCGAGCAGTACTTC	CASVLGTGGEQYF
NA	TRBV4-3	NA	TRBJ2-1	TGCGCCAGCAGCCAAACCAACGGTCTCGATGAGCAGTTCTTC	CASSQTNGLDEQFF
NA	TRBV9	NA	TRBJ2-1	TGTGCCAGCAGCCCCCGGACAACCTACAATGAGCAGTTCTTC	CASSPRTTYNEQFF
TRBD1	TRBV28	NA	TRBJ1-5	TGTGCCAGCAGTTTACGGCCAGGGGGCCTCAATCAGCCCCAGCATTTT	CASSLRPGGLNQPQHF
NA	TRBV19	once	TRBJ2-1	TGTGCCAGTAGTTCGTGGGAAAACAATGAGCAGTTCTTC	CASSSWENNEQFF
NA	TRBV7-2	NA	TRBJ1-3	TGTGCCAGCAGCTTAGCCCACTCTGGAAACACCATATATTTT	CASSLAHSGNTIYF
TRBD2	TRBV14	once	TRBJ2-1	TGTGCCAGCAGCCAAGGCAACGAGGCCCTAGCGGGATGGGGGGCGTTCTTC	CASSQGNEALAGWGAFF
NA	TRBV7-2	NA	TRBJ2-3	TGTGCCAGCAGCTTTGGAGGTGGGGATACGCAGTATTTT	CASSFGGGDTQYF
TRBD1	TRBV7-9	NA	TRBJ1-4	TGTGCCAGCAGCCCCGGGACAGGGCCTGAAAAACTGTTTTTT	CASSPGTGPEKLFF
NA	TRBV28	once	TRBJ1-2	TGTGCCAGCATCGCCAGGGGCAGAGATGGCTACACCTTC	CASIARGRDGYTF
TRBD1	TRBV11-3	NA	TRBJ1-5	TGTGCCAGCAGCTCCAGGACAGGGGCGTCTTCCGGCAATCAGCCCCAGCATTTT	CASSSRTGASSGNQPQHF
TRBD1	TRBV28	few	TRBJ1-3	TGTGCCAGCAGTCGACAGGGGGCGACGAACACCATATATTTT	CASSRQGATNTIYF
NA	TRBV14	NA	TRBJ1-2	TGTGCCAGCAGCCAAGGATCCTCCTATGGCTACACCTTC	CASSQGSSYGYTF
NA	TRBV23-1	NA	TRBJ1-5	TGCGCCAGCAGTCAATTAGGCCAGCCCCAGCATTTT	CASSQLGQPQHF
TRBD1	TRBV5-8	NA	TRBJ2-5	TGTGCCAGCAGCTTGAGACAGGGGGAAGAGACCCAGTACTTC	CASSLRQGEETQYF
NA	TRBV4-3	NA	TRBJ2-7	TGCGCCAGCAGCCATAACACCGATTCTTCCTACGAGCAGTACTTC	CASSHNTDSSYEQYF
TRBD1	TRBV6-4	few	TRBJ2-2	TGTGCCAGCAGTGCAGGGACAGGGGACACCGGGGAGCTGTTTTTT	CASSAGTGDTGELFF
TRBD1	TRBV19	NA	TRBJ2-5	TGTGCCAGTAGAGACAGGGTATTAGAGACCCAGTACTTC	CASRDRVLETQYF